This entry describes one T cell receptor (beta chain). What it binds is unknown. The source of the sample is a study of PD-1 blockade in classical Hodgkin lymphoma. Findings and limits, study-wide: Reported findings placed baseline TCR diversity lower in newly diagnosed patients (compared with healthy donors). Similar baseline diversity was found in complete responders and newly diagnosed patients. The study found that TCR diversity rose significantly by C4D1 in CD4+ but not CD8+ cells.

Profiling relied on immunoSEQ multiplex PCR, and the TCRdb table lists in-frame clones only, not all of them. Altogether 20,000 to 25,000 clones are present, more than 65% being singletons, with the ten largest covering more than 20%. Time point described: cycle 4 day 1 (C4D1), after more than five weeks of nivolumab. Following autologous stem cell transplantation, relapse occurred in every patient, and exposure to brentuximab vedotin varied. This CDR3 is built from 12 residues. Germline loops: CDR1 MDHEN, CDR2 SYDVKM. V was cut by 6 bases and J by 8 bases, with 11 bases left in between. V gene TRBV28 combines with J gene TRBJ2-1, with a possible D match to TRBD2 (6 bases). Sequenced material: peripheral blood mononuclear cells (PBMCs), taken before the fourth cycle of nivolumab. This clonotype was sampled from a human donor with classical Hodgkin lymphoma. As DNA, the CDR3 is TGTGCCAGCAGCCTAGCGAGCGATGAGCAGTTCTTC. Protein product: CASSLASDEQFF.